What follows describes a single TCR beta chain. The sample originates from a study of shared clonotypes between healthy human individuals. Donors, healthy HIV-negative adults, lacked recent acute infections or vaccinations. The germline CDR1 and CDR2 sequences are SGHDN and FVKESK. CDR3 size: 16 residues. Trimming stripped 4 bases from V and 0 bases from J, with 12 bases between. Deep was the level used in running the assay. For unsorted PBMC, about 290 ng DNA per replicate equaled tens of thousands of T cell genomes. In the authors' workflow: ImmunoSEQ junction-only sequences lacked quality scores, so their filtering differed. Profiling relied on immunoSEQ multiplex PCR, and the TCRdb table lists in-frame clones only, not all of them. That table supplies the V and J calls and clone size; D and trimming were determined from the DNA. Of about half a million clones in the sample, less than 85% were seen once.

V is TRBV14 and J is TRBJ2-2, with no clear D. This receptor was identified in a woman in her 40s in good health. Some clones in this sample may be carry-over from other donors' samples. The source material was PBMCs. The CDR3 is CASSPIIDANTGELFF. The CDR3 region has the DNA TGTGCCAGCAGCCCGATAATAGATGCGAACACCGGGGAGCTGTTTTTT.